These 4 T cell receptor beta chains came from one sample sequenced in a study of T-cell memory formation after mild COVID-19. TCRdb analysed the 5' RACE reads with MiXCR anew, one entry per CDR3 protein. The table records hundreds of thousands of distinct CDR3 sequences, approximately 20% of them present only once. The sample was PBMCs or a T cell subset sorted from them (not recorded which). These receptor sequences come from an adult woman who had mild COVID-19 (a few samples of this study predate the infection). Cell type and time point are not known.

This clonotype was observed a few times. J is TRBJ2-5 and V is TRBV25-1; D ambiguous. CDR1 and CDR2 (germline): MGHDK, SYGVNS. This CDR3 comprises 15 residues. With 1 base removed from V and 4 bases from J, the gap between germline ends came to 13 bases. Written as DNA, the CDR3 is TGTGCCAGCAGTGAATCCCTCATCTTTCGAGAGACCCAGTACTTC. Residues: CASSESLIFRETQYF.

The chain combines TRBV5-6 with TRBJ1-2, with TRBD1 matching 9 bases. CDR3 length: 15 residues. Germline V lookup: CDR1 SGHDT, CDR2 YYEEEE. With V trimmed by 4 bases and J by 4 bases, 8 bases remained unmatched. The CDR3 region is CASSKEQGAGYGYTF. The CDR3, as DNA: TGTGCCAGCAGCAAAGAACAGGGGGCAGGCTATGGCTACACCTTC. The whole variable domain, remainder taken from reference TRBV5-6 and TRBJ1-2, is DAGVTQSPTHLIKTRGQQVTLRCSPKSGHDTVSWYQQALGQGPQFIFQYYEEEERQRGNFPDRFSGHQFPNYSSELNVNALLLGDSALYLCASSKEQGAGYGYTFGSGTRLTVV.

This clonotype showed up just a few times. The chain couples TRBV5-6 to TRBJ2-7; D unresolved. Germline assignment: CDR1 SGHDT and CDR2 YYEEEE. V was clipped by 6 bases and J by 3 bases, with 16 bases between them. CDR3 length: 14 residues. The DNA of the CDR3 is TGTGCCAGCACCCGAGCCGGGCCCCGCTACGAGCAGTACTTC. As protein: CASTRAGPRYEQYF.

V usage is TRBV20-1 and J usage is TRBJ2-1, with 9 bases aligning to TRBD2. With V trimmed by 7 bases and J by 5 bases, 0 bases remained unmatched. Per the germline V gene, CDR1 is DFQATT and CDR2 is SNEGSKA (reference sequence). The CDR3 covers 11 residues. The CDR3 bases are TGCAGTGTAGCGGGGGACAATGAGCAGTTCTTC. Amino acids: CSVAGDNEQFF.